Reported below is one T cell receptor beta chain. What it recognizes is unknown. This sample is part of a study of monozygotic twins with inflammatory bowel disease. General observations from the study: Whereas healthy co-twins had higher TCRbeta diversity (inverse Simpson), IBD patients had lower diversity.

TCRdb reprocessed the 5' RACE reads and stores each CDR3 protein as one record, lacking DNA. The sample table includes 300,000 to 400,000 distinct CDR3 sequences. The CDR3 runs to 16 residues. Germline V gene sequence: CDR1 SGDLS, CDR2 YYNGEE. V is TRBV9 and J is TRBJ1-3; TCRdb gives TRBD1 as the D gene, but with no DNA this cannot be confirmed. This clonotype originated in a human donor with ulcerative colitis or Crohn's disease, or a healthy co-twin of an affected twin (not recorded which). The specimen sequenced was blood. CDR3 loop: CASSRGGTSSGNTIYF. Drawing the rest from reference TRBV9 and TRBJ1-3, the complete variable domain is DSGVTQTPKHLITATGQRVTLRCSPRSGDLSVYWYQQSLDQGLQFLIQYYNGEERAKGNILERFSAQQFPDLHSELNLSSLELGDSALYFCASSRGGTSSGNTIYFGEGSWLTVV.